The clone carrying this T cell receptor (beta chain) was recorded many times. What it binds is not known. Primers used in a second PCR of about 6 to 11 cycles were a sample-barcoded 5' primer and a J-beta primer mix. Researchers report that each sample yielded at least 2.5 million CDR3-containing paired-end reads. Via MiXCR, TCRdb re-called the 5' RACE reads, giving one row per CDR3 protein. The sample consists of around 800,000 distinct CDR3 sequences, around 42% of them appearing once. Each sample gave at least 6.5 million isolated PBMCs. These data belong to a study of blood T cells in healthy people across ages. The CDR3 is 14 amino acids. Germline V gene sequence: CDR1 LGHNA, CDR2 YSLEER. Trimming stripped 6 bases from V and 0 bases from J, with 12 bases between. Whole-study results and caveats: Diversity estimates drawn from one million T cells were deemed underestimates.

Sequenced sample: blood. The TCR comes from a man in his 60s in good health. V gene TRBV4-3 combines with J gene TRBJ2-7; D is unresolved. The CDR3 loop is CASSQAQSSYEQYF. CDR3 in DNA: TGCGCCAGCAGTCAGGCCCAAAGCTCCTACGAGCAGTACTTC.